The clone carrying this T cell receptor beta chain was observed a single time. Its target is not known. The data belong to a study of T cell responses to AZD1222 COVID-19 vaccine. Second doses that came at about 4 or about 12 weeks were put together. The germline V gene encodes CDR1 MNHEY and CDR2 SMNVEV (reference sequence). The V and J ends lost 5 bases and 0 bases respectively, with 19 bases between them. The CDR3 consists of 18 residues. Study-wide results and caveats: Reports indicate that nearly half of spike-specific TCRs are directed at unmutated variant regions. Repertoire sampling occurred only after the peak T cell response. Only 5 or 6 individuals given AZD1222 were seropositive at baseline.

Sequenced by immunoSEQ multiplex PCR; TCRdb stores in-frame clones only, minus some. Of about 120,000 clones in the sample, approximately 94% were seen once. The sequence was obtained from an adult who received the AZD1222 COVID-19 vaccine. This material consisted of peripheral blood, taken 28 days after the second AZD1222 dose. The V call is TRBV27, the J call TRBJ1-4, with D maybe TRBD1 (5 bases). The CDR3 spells CASSPGPGRTATNEKLFF. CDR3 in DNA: TGTGCCAGCAGTCCCGGACCGGGACGGACTGCAACTAATGAAAAACTGTTTTTT.